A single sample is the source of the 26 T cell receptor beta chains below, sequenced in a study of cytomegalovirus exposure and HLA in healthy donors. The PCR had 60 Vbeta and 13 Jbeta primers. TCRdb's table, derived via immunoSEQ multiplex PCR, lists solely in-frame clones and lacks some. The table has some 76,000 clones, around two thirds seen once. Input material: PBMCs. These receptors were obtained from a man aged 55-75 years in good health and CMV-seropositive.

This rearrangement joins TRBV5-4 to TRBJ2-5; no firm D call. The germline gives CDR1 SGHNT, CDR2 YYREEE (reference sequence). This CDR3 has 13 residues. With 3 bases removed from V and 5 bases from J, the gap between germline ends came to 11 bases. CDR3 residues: CASSSTILETQYF. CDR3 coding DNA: TGTGCCAGCAGCTCAACTATACTGGAGACCCAGTACTTC.

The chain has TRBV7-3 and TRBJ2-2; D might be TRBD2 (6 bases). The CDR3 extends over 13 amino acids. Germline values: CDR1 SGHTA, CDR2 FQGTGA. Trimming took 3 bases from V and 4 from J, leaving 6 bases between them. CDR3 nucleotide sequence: TGTGCCAGCAGCTTGGGGGGCACCGGGGAGCTGTTTTTT. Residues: CASSLGGTGELFF.

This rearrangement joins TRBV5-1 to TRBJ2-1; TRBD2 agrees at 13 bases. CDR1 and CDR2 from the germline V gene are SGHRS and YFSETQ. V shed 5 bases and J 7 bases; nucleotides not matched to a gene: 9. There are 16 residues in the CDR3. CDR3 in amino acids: CASRLPGLAGPNEQFF. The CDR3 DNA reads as TGCGCCAGCAGGCTCCCGGGACTAGCGGGGCCGAATGAGCAGTTCTTC.

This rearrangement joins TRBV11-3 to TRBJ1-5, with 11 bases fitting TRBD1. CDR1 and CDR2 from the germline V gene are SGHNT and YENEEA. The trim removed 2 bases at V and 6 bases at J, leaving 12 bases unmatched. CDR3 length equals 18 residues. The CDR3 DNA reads TGTGCCAGCAGCTTAAGTTTGTTTAGGACAGGGGGCAGTCAGCCCCAGCATTTT. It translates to CASSLSLFRTGGSQPQHF.

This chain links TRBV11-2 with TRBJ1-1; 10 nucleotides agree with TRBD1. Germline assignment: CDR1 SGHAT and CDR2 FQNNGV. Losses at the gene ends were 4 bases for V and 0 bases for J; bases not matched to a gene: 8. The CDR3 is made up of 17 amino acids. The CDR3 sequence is CASSSIDRGLMNTEAFF. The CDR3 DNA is TGTGCCAGCAGCTCGATCGACAGGGGGCTGATGAACACTGAAGCTTTCTTT.

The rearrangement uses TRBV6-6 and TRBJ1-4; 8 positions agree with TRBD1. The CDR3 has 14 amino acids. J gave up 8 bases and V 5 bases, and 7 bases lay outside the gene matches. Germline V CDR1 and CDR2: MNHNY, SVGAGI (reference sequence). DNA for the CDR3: TGTGCCAGCAGTGTACAGGGGGAGAACGAAAAACTGTTTTTT. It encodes CASSVQGENEKLFF.

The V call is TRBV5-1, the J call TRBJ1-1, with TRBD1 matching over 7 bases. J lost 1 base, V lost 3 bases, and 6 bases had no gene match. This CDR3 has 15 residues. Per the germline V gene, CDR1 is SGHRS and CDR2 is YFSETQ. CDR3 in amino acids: CASSSTGAPNTEAFF. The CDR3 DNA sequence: TGCGCCAGCAGCTCAACAGGGGCTCCGAACACTGAAGCTTTCTTT.

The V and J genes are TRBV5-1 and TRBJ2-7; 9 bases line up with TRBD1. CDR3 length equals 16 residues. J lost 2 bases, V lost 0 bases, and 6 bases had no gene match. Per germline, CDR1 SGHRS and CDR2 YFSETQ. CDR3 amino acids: CASSLAGGQGTYEQYF. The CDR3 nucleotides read TGCGCCAGCAGCTTGGCCGGGGGACAGGGAACCTACGAGCAGTACTTC.

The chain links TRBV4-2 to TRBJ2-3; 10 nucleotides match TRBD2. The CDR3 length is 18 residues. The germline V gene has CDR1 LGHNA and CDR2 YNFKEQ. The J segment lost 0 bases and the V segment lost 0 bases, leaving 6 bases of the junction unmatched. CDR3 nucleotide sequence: TGTGCCAGCAGCCAAGATCGGAGCGGGAGGGGTAGCACAGATACGCAGTATTTT. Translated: CASSQDRSGRGSTDTQYF.

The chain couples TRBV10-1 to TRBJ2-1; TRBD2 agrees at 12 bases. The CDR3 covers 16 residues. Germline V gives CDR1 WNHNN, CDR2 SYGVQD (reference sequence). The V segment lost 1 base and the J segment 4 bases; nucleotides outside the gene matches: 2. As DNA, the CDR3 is TGCGCCAGCAGTGAGTTTACTAGCGGGGGGTACAATGAGCAGTTCTTC. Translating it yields CASSEFTSGGYNEQFF.

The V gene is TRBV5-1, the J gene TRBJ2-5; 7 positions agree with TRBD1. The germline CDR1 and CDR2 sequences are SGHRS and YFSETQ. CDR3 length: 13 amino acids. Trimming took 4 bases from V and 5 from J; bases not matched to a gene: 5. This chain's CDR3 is CASSVQGSETQYF. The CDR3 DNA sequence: TGCGCCAGCAGCGTACAGGGGTCGGAGACCCAGTACTTC.

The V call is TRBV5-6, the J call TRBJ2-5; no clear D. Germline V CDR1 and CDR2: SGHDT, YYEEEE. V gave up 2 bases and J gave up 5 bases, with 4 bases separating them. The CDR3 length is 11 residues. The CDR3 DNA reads TGTGCCAGCAGCTTCCGGGAGACCCAGTACTTC. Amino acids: CASSFRETQYF.

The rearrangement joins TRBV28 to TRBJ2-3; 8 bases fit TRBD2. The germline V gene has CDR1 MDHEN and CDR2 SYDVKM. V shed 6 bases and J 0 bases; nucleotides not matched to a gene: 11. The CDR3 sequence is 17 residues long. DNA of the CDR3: TGTGCCAGCAGCTCCCTGCTAGCGGGCGCGAGCACAGATACGCAGTATTTT. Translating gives CASSSLLAGASTDTQYF.

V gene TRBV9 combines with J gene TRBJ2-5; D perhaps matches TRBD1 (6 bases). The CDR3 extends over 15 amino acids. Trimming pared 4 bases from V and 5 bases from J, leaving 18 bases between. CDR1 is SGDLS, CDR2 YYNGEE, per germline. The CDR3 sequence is CASSLDSVKGETQYF. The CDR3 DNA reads TGTGCCAGCAGCTTGGACAGCGTGAAGGGGGAGACCCAGTACTTC.

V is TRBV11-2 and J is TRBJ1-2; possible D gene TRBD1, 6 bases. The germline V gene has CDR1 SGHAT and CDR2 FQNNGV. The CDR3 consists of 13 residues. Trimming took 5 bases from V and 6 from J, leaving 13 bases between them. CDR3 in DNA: TGTGCCAGCAGCCAAACAGGGCGGCATGGCTACACCTTC. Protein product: CASSQTGRHGYTF.

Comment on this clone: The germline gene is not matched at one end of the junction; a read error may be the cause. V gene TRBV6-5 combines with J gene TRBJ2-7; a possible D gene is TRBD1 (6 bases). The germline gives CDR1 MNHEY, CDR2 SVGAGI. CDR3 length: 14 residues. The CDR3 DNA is TGTGCCAGCAGTTACCTCCAGGGGAGCTACAAGCAGTACTTC. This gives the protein CASSYLQGSYKQYF.

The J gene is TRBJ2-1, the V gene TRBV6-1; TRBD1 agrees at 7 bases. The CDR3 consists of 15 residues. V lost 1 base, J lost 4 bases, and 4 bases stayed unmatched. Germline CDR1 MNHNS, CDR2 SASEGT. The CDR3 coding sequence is TGTGCCAGCAGTGAAGAAGGGGGCGGTTACAATGAGCAGTTCTTC. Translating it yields CASSEEGGGYNEQFF.

The CDR3: CASSRDNEQFF. DNA for the CDR3: TGTGCCAGCAGCCGAGACAATGAGCAGTTCTTC. The V and J genes are TRBV7-6 and TRBJ2-1; D unresolved. Trimming took 5 bases from V and 5 from J, leaving 4 bases between them. The CDR3 loop spans 11 amino acids. Germline V gene sequence: CDR1 SGHVS, CDR2 FNYEAQ.

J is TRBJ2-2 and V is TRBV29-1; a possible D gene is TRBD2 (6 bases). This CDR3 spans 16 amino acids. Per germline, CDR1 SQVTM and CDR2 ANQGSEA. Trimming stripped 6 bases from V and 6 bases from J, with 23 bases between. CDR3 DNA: TGCAGCGTCGCTCTAGGGTCGGGAGTCGCCCCCGGGGAGCTGTTTTTT. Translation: CSVALGSGVAPGELFF.

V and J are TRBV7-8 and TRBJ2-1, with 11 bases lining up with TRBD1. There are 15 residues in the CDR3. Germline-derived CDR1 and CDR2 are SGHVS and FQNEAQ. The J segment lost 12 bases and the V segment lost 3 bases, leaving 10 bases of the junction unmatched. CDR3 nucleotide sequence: TGTGCCAGCAGCTTCCCGGGACAGGGGGTGTTCGGGCAGTTCTTC. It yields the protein CASSFPGQGVFGQFF.

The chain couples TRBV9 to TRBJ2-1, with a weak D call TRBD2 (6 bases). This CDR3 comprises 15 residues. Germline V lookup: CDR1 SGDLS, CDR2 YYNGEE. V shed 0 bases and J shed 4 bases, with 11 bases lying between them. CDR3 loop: CASSVATGGYNEQFF. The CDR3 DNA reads TGTGCCAGCAGCGTAGCTACCGGGGGATACAATGAGCAGTTCTTC.

In DNA form, the CDR3 reads TGTGCCAGCAGGCGGGAGGGTAACAATGAGCAGTTCTTC. Its protein product is CASRREGNNEQFF. V gene TRBV7-6 combines with J gene TRBJ2-1; 9 bases agree with TRBD2. In germline, CDR1 is SGHVS, CDR2 FNYEAQ. The junction had 2 bases not matched to a gene; V was cut back by 6 bases and J by 5 bases. The CDR3 loop spans 13 amino acids.

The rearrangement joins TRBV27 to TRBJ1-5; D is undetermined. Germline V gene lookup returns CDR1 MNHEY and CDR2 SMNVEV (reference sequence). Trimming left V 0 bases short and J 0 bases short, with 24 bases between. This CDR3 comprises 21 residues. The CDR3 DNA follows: TGTGCCAGCAGTTTATCTGGCCCCCAGGCAGGTCTCGACCCTAGCAATCAGCCCCAGCATTTT. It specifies CASSLSGPQAGLDPSNQPQHF.

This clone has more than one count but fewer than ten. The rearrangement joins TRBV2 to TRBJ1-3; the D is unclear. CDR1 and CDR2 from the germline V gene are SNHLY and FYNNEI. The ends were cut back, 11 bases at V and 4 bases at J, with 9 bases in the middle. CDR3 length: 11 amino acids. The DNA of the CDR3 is TGTGCCGCGGGAGGCGGAAACACCATATATTTT. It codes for CAAGGGNTIYF.

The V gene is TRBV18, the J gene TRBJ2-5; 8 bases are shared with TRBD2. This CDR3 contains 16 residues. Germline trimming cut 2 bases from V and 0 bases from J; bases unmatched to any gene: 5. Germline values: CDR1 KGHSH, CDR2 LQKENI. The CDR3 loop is CASSPRAGGYQETQYF. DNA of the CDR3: TGTGCCAGCTCACCAAGGGCGGGAGGTTACCAAGAGACCCAGTACTTC.

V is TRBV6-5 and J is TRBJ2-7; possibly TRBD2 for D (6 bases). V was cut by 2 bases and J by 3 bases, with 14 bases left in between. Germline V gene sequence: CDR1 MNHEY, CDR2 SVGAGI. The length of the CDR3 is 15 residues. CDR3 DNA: TGTGCCAGCAGTTACAGTGTCGGGAGCGTCTACGAGCAGTACTTC. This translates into CASSYSVGSVYEQYF.